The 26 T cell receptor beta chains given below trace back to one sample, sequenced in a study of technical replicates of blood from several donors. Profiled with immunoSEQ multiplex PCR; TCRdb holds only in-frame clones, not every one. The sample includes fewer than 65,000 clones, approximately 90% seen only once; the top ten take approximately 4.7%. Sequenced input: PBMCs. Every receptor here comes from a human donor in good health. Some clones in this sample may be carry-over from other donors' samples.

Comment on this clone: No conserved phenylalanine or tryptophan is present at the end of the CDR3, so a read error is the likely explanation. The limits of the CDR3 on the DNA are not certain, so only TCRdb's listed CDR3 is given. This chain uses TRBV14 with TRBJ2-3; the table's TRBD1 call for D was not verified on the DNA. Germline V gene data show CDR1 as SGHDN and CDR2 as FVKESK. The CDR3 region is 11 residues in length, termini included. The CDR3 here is CASSHKRDKLS.

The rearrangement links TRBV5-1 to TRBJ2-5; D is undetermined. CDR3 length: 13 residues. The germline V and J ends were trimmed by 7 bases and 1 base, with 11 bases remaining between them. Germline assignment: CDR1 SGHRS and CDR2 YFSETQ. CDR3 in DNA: TGCGCCAGCCGAGTTTTTGCCCAAGAGACCCAGTACTTC. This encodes CASRVFAQETQYF.

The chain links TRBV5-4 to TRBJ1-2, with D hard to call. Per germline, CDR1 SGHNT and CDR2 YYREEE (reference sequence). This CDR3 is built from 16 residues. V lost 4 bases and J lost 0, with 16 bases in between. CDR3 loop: CASSLRGVSANYGYTF. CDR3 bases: TGTGCCAGCAGCCTACGCGGGGTATCCGCTAACTATGGCTACACCTTC.

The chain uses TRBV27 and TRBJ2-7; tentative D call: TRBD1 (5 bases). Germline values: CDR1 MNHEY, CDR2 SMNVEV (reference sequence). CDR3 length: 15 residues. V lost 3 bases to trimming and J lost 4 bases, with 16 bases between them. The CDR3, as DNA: TGTGCCAGCAGTTTCTCGGCTACAGGTAGTTACGAGCAGTACTTC. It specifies CASSFSATGSYEQYF.

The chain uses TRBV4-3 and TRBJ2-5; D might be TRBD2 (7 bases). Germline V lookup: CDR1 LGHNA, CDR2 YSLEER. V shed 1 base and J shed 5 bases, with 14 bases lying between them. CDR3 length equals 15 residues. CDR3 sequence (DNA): TGCGCCAGCAGCCAAGGGCGGGGGCCGGTGGAGACCCAGTACTTC. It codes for CASSQGRGPVETQYF.

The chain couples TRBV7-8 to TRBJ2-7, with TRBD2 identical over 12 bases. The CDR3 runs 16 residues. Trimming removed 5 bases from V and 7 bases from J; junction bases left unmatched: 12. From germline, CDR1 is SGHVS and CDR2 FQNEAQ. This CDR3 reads CASSPILAGGLGEQYF. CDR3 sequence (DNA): TGTGCCAGCAGCCCGATACTAGCGGGGGGCCTTGGTGAGCAGTACTTC.

CDR3 in amino acids: CASSPSLDTQYF. In nucleotides, the CDR3 is TGTGCCAGCAGCCCCAGTCTAGATACGCAGTATTTT. This rearrangement joins TRBV7-9 to TRBJ2-3; D is unresolved. The V end was cut by 5 bases, the J end by 5 bases, with 8 bases between. CDR3 length: 12 residues. CDR1 and CDR2 (germline): SEHNR, FQNEAQ (reference sequence).

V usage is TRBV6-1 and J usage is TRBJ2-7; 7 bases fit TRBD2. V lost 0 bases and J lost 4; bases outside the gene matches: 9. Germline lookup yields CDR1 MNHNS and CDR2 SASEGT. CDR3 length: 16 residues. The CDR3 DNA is TGTGCCAGCAGTGAAGCTGGGCGGGGGAGTAGGTACGAGCAGTACTTC. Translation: CASSEAGRGSRYEQYF.

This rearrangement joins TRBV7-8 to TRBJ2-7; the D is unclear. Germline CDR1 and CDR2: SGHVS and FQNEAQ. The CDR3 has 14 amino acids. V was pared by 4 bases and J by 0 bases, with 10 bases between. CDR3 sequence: CASSSRLSSYEQYF. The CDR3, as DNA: TGTGCCAGCAGCTCCCGCCTATCCTCCTACGAGCAGTACTTC.

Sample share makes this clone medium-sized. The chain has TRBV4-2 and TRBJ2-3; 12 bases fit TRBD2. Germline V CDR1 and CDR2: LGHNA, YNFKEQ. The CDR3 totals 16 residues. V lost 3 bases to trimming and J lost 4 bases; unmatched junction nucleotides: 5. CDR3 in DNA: TGTGCCAGCAGCCAGACGACTAGCGGGAGTGCAGATACGCAGTATTTT. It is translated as CASSQTTSGSADTQYF.

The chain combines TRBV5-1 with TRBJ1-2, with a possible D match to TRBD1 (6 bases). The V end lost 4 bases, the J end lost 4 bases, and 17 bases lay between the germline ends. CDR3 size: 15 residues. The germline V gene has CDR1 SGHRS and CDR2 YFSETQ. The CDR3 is CASSPQGSDVYGYTF. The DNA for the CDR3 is TGCGCCAGCAGCCCCCAGGGGTCAGACGTCTATGGCTACACCTTC.

The CDR3 reads CASSPDSRGYTF. The CDR3 DNA follows: TGTGCCAGCTCACCCGACAGCCGTGGCTACACCTTC. The J gene is TRBJ1-2, the V gene TRBV18, with D possibly TRBD1 on 5 matching bases. The germline gives CDR1 KGHSH, CDR2 LQKENI. The V gene lost 3 bases and the J gene lost 7 bases, with 9 bases spanning the gap. This CDR3 is 12 amino acids long.

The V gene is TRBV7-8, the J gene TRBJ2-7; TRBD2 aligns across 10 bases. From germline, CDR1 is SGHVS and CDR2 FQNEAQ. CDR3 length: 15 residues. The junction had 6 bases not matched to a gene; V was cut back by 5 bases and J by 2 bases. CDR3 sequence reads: CASSPSGSSPYEQYF. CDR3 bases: TGTGCCAGCAGCCCTAGCGGGAGCAGCCCCTACGAGCAGTACTTC.

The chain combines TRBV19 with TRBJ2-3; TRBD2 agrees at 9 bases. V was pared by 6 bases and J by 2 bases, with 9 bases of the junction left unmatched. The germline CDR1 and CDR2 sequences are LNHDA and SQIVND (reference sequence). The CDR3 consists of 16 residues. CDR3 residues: CASSPPGTSTTDTQYF. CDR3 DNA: TGTGCCAGTAGCCCGCCCGGGACTAGCACCACAGATACGCAGTATTTT.

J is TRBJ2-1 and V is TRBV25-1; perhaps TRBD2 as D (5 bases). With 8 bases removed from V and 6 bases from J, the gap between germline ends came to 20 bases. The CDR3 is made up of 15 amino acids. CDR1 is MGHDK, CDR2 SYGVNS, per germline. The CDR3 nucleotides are TGTGCCAGCCGGTCCCTCACGGGGTTCCTCAATGAGCAGTTCTTC. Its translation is CASRSLTGFLNEQFF.

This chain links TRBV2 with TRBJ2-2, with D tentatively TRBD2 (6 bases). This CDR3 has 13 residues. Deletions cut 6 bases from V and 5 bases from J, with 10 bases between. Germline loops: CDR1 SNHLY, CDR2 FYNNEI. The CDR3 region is CASRGGDTGELFF. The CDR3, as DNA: TGTGCCAGCAGGGGCGGGGATACCGGGGAGCTGTTTTTT.

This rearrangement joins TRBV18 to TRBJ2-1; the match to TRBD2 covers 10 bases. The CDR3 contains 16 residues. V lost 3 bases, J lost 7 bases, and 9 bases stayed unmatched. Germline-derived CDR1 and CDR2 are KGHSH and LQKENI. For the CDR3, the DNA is TGTGCCAGCTCACCTCCCGGGACTAGCGTCGAAAATGAGCAGTTCTTC. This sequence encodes CASSPPGTSVENEQFF.

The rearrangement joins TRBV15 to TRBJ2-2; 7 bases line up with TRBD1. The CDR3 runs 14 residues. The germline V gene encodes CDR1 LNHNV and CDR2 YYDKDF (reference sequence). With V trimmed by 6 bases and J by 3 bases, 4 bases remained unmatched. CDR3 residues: CATRSQGDTGELFF. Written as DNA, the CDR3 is TGTGCCACCAGGTCGCAGGGGGACACCGGGGAGCTGTTTTTT. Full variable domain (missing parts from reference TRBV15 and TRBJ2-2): DAMVIQNPRYQVTQFGKPVTLSCSQTLNHNVMYWYQQKSSQAPKLLFHYYDKDFNNEADTPDNFQSRRPNTSFCFLDIRSPGLGDTAMYLCATRSQGDTGELFFGEGSRLTVL.

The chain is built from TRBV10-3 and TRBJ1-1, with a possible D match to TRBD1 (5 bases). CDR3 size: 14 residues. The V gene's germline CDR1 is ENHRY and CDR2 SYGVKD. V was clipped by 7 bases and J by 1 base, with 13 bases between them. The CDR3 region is CAINPGLRNTEAFF. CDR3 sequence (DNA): TGTGCCATCAACCCGGGACTTAGGAACACTGAAGCTTTCTTT.

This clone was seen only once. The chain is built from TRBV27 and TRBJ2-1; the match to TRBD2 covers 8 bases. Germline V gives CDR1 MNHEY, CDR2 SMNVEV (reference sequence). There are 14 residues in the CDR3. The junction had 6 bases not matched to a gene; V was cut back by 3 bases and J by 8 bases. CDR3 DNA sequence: TGTGCCAGCAGTTTCGAGCGGGAGTCGTATGAGCAGTTCTTC. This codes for CASSFERESYEQFF.

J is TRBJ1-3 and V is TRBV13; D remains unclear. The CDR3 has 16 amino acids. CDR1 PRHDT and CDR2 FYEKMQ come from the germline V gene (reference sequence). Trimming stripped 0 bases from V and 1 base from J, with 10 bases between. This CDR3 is CASSLGLGRSGNTIYF. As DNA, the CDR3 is TGTGCCAGCAGCTTAGGCCTCGGGAGGTCTGGAAACACCATATATTTT.

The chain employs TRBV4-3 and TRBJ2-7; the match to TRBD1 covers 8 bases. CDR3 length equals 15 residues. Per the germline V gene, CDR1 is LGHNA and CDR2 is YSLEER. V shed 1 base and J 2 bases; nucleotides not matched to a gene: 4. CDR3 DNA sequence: TGCGCCAGCAGCCAAGCCTGGGACAGGACCTACGAGCAGTACTTC. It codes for CASSQAWDRTYEQYF.

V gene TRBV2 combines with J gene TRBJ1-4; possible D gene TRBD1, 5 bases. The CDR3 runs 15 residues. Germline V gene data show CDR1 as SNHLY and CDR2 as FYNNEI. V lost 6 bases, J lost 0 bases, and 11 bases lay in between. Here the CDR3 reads CASSTPTATNEKLFF. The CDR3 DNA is TGTGCCAGCAGCACCCCGACAGCAACTAATGAAAAACTGTTTTTT.

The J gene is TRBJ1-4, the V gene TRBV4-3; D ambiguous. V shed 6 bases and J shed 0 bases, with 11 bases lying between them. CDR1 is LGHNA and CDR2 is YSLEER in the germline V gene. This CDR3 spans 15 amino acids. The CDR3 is CASRVIAATNEKLFF. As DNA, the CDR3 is TGCGCCAGCAGAGTTATCGCGGCAACTAATGAAAAACTGTTTTTT.

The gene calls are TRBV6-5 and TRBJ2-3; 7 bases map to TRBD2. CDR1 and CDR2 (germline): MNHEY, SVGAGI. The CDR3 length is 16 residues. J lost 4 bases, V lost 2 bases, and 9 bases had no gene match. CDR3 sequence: CASSYGAGESSDTQYF. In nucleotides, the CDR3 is TGTGCCAGCAGTTACGGGGCGGGAGAATCATCAGATACGCAGTATTTT.

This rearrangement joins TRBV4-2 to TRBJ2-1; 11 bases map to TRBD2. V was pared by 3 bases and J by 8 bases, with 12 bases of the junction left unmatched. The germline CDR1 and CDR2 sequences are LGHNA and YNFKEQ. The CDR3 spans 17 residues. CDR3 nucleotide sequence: TGTGCCAGCAGCCAGATAGGGACTAGCGGCCCCACGGATGAGCAGTTCTTC. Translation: CASSQIGTSGPTDEQFF.